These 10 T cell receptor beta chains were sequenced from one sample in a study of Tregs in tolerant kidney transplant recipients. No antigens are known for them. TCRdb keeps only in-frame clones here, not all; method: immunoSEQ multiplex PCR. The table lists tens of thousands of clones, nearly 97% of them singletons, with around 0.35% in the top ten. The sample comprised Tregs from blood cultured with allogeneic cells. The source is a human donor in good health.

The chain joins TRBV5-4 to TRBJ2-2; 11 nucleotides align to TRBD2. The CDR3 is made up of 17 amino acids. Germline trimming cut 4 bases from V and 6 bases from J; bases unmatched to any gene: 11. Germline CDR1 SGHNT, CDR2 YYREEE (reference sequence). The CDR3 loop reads CASSLLRLAGNPGELFF. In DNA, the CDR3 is TGTGCCAGCAGCCTACTCCGACTAGCGGGAAACCCCGGGGAGCTGTTTTTT.

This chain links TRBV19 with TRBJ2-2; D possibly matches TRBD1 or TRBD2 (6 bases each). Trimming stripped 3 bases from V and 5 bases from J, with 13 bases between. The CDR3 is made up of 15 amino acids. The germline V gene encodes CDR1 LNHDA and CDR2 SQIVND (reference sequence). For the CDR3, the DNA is TGTGCCAGTAGTATTCTAGAGGGGGGTACCGGGGAGCTGTTTTTT. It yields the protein CASSILEGGTGELFF. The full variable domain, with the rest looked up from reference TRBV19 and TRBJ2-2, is DGGITQSPKYLFRKEGQNVTLSCEQNLNHDAMYWYRQDPGQGLRLIYYSQIVNDFQKGDIAEGYSVSREKKESFPLTVTSAQKNPTAFYLCASSILEGGTGELFFGEGSRLTVL.

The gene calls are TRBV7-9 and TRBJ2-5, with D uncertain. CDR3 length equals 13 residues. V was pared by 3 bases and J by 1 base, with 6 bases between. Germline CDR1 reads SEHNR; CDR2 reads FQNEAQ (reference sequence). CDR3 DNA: TGTGCCAGCAGCTTTCAGTTCCAAGAGACCCAGTACTTC. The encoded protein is CASSFQFQETQYF.

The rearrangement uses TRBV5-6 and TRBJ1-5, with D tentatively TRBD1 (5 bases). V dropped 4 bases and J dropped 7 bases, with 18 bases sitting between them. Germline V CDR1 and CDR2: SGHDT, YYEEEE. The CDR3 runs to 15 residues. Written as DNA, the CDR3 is TGTGCCAGCAGCCTCGGGACGGAGGTTGCCCAGCCCCAGCATTTT. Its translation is CASSLGTEVAQPQHF. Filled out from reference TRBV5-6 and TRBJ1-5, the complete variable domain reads DAGVTQSPTHLIKTRGQQVTLRCSPKSGHDTVSWYQQALGQGPQFIFQYYEEEERQRGNFPDRFSGHQFPNYSSELNVNALLLGDSALYLCASSLGTEVAQPQHFGDGTRLSIL.

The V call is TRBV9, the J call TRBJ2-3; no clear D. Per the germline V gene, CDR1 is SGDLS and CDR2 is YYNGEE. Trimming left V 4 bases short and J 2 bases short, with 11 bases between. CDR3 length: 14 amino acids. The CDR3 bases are TGTGCCAGCAGCCCCAGAGGTTACACAGATACGCAGTATTTT. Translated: CASSPRGYTDTQYF.

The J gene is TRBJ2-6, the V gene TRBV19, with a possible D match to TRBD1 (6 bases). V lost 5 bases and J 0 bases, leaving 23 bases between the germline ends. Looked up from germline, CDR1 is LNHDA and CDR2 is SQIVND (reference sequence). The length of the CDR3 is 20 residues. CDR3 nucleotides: TGTGCCAGTAGTCAACAATCTCTCCGGGACACCGCCTCTGGGGCCAACGTCCTGACTTTC. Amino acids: CASSQQSLRDTASGANVLTF.

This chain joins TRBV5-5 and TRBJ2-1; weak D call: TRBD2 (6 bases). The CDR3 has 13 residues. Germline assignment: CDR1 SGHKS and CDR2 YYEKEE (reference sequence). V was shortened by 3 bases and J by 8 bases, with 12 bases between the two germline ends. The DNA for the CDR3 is TGTGCCAGCAGCTCTGCGGGGTCCGATGAGCAGTTCTTC. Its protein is CASSSAGSDEQFF.

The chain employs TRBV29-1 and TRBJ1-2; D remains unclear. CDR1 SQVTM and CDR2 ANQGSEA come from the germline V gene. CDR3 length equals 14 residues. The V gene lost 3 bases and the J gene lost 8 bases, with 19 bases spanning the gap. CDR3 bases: TGCAGCGTTGAGAGCGGCGGGGTGAGTTCGGGCTACACCTTC. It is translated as CSVESGGVSSGYTF.

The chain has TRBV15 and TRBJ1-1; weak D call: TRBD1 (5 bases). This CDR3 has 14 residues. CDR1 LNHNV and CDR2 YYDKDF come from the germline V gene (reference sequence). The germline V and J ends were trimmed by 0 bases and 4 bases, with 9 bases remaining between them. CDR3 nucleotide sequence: TGTGCCACCAGCAGAGATCGGGGGGTCACTGAAGCTTTCTTT. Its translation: CATSRDRGVTEAFF. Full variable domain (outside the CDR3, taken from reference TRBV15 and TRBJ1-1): DAMVIQNPRYQVTQFGKPVTLSCSQTLNHNVMYWYQQKSSQAPKLLFHYYDKDFNNEADTPDNFQSRRPNTSFCFLDIRSPGLGDTAMYLCATSRDRGVTEAFFGQGTRLTVV.

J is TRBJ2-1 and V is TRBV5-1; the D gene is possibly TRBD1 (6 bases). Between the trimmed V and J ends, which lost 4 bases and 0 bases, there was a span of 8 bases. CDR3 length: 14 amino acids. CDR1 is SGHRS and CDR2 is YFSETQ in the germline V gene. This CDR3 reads CASSPRGSYNEQFF. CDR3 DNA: TGCGCCAGCAGCCCCAGGGGCTCCTACAATGAGCAGTTCTTC.